This paragraph reports one T cell receptor (beta chain). Participants were placed into cohorts based on the clinical history they reported. This specimen belongs to a study of blood T cell repertoires in COVID-19. Study overall: T cells, B-cell-depleted T cells, or PBMCs provided the cDNA or gDNA that served as material.

The protocol was immunoSEQ multiplex PCR, while the TCRdb copy is restricted to in-frame clones and leaves out a portion. The profile shows 120,000 to 150,000 clones, 84% of them singletons. Losses at the gene ends were 2 bases for V and 4 bases for J; bases not matched to a gene: 3. Per germline, CDR1 LGHDT and CDR2 YNNKEL (reference sequence). The CDR3 length is 16 residues. Sequenced material: PBMCs or T cells enriched from blood (not recorded which). The receptor was derived from a woman aged 50 to 65 who had been exposed to COVID-19. This sequence joins TRBV3-1 (or the pseudogene TRBV3-2) and TRBJ2-1; 12 bases are shared with TRBD1. In nucleotides, the CDR3 is TGTGCCAGCAGCCAAAAGGGACAGGGGGCGTACAATGAGCAGTTCTTC. This gives the protein CASSQKGQGAYNEQFF.